These 27 T cell receptor beta chains were sequenced from one sample in a study of blood T cell repertoires in COVID-19. Produced via immunoSEQ multiplex PCR; TCRdb's table is partial and in-frame only. The table shows 130,000 to 150,000 clones, with around 87% occurring only once. Sequenced sample: PBMCs or T cells enriched from blood (not recorded which). Source of these receptors: a woman between 35 and 50 years old who had been exposed to COVID-19.

V gene TRBV29-1 combines with J gene TRBJ1-2, with D perhaps matching TRBD1 (5 bases). Per the germline V gene, CDR1 is SQVTM and CDR2 is ANQGSEA. The CDR3 runs 16 residues. The V and J ends lost 0 bases and 4 bases respectively, with 18 bases between them. DNA for the CDR3: TGCAGCGTTGAAGATGCGGGGCGAGGGGTCGGCTATGGCTACACCTTC. Protein: CSVEDAGRGVGYGYTF.

The rearrangement uses TRBV9 and TRBJ1-4; no reliable D call. The V end lost 4 bases, the J end lost 0 bases, and 4 bases lay between the germline ends. Germline lookup yields CDR1 SGDLS and CDR2 YYNGEE. The CDR3 sequence is 13 residues long. CDR3 DNA: TGTGCCAGCAGCCCTTCAACTAATGAAAAACTGTTTTTT. It specifies CASSPSTNEKLFF.

The chain employs TRBV6-5 and TRBJ1-2, with no clear D. V lost 0 bases, J lost 6 bases, and 5 bases lay in between. The CDR3 is 12 residues long. Germline-derived CDR1 and CDR2 are MNHEY and SVGAGI. In nucleotides, the CDR3 is TGTGCCAGCAGTTACTCGAACAATGGCTACACCTTC. Its translation: CASSYSNNGYTF.

The CDR3, as DNA: TGCAGCGCAATTTTAACAGGGAGTTCACCCCTCCACTTT. It is translated as CSAILTGSSPLHF. The chain combines TRBV29-1 with TRBJ1-6, with a weak D call TRBD1 (6 bases). Trimming took 7 bases from V and 9 from J, leaving 16 bases between them. This CDR3 is 13 amino acids long. The V gene's germline CDR1 is SQVTM and CDR2 ANQGSEA.

The J gene is TRBJ2-1, the V gene TRBV5-1; D ambiguous. V gave up 0 bases and J gave up 0 bases, with 16 bases separating them. The CDR3 is 18 amino acids. Germline V gene lookup returns CDR1 SGHRS and CDR2 YFSETQ. CDR3 bases: TGCGCCAGCAGCTTGGAAGGCCCCTCACTAAGCTCCTACAATGAGCAGTTCTTC. This codes for CASSLEGPSLSSYNEQFF.

The V and J genes are TRBV6-2 or TRBV6-3 and TRBJ2-7; 9 bases are a match to TRBD2. There are 16 residues in the CDR3. The V gene's germline CDR1 is MNHEY and CDR2 SVGEGT. V gave up 4 bases and J gave up 3 bases; unmatched junction bases: 10. This chain's CDR3 is CASSSGGAGGFYEQYF. In nucleotides, the CDR3 is TGTGCCAGCAGTTCCGGGGGTGCGGGAGGGTTCTACGAGCAGTACTTC.

The gene calls are TRBV6-6 and TRBJ2-1, with D perhaps matching TRBD2 (7 bases). The CDR3 has 14 amino acids. Trimming took 7 bases from V and 5 from J, leaving 15 bases between them. In germline, CDR1 is MNHNY, CDR2 SVGAGI (reference sequence). The CDR3 sequence is CASKGAGADNEQFF. CDR3 sequence (DNA): TGTGCCAGCAAAGGCGCGGGGGCGGACAATGAGCAGTTCTTC.

This clone appeared once. This chain links TRBV19 with TRBJ1-3, with TRBD1 as a possible D gene (5 bases). Germline CDR1 reads LNHDA; CDR2 reads SQIVND (reference sequence). V lost 5 bases to trimming and J lost 1 base, with 18 bases between them. The CDR3 is 17 amino acids. In DNA form, the CDR3 reads TGTGCCAGTAGTGGTTTGGGCAGGGTGATTTCTGGAAACACCATATATTTT. Protein sequence: CASSGLGRVISGNTIYF.

The genes are TRBV4-1 and TRBJ2-7; 9 bases align to TRBD2. This CDR3 is built from 17 residues. V shed 2 bases, J shed 5 bases, and the junction held 13 bases outside the gene matches. Germline V gives CDR1 MGHRA, CDR2 YSYEKL. CDR3 sequence reads: CASSQPDLAGIQNEQYF. CDR3 in DNA: TGCGCCAGCAGCCAACCGGACCTAGCGGGGATCCAAAACGAGCAGTACTTC.

This clone turned up a few times. The chain joins TRBV7-9 to TRBJ2-7, with 11 bases identical to TRBD1. The CDR3 consists of 13 residues. Germline CDR1 and CDR2: SEHNR and FQNEAQ (reference sequence). The trim removed 8 bases at V and 4 bases at J, leaving 4 bases unmatched. CDR3 DNA: TGTGCCAGCGACGGACAGGGGGCGTACGAGCAGTACTTC. It translates to CASDGQGAYEQYF.

The V gene is TRBV7-8, the J gene TRBJ1-2; TRBD1 is a possible D gene (5 bases). This CDR3 is built from 15 residues. V was cut by 5 bases and J by 8 bases, with 21 bases left in between. Germline CDR1 is SGHVS and CDR2 is FQNEAQ. CDR3 residues: CASSPHSRQLGGYTF. For the CDR3, the DNA is TGTGCCAGCAGCCCGCACAGTCGACAGCTTGGCGGCTACACCTTC.

Only one count was recorded for this clone. The V and J genes are TRBV12-3 or TRBV12-4 and TRBJ2-7, with TRBD1 matching 8 bases. CDR3 size: 13 residues. With V trimmed by 6 bases and J by 3 bases, 4 bases remained unmatched. CDR3 in amino acids: CASRRQGFYEQYF. CDR3 bases: TGTGCCAGCAGGAGACAGGGGTTCTACGAGCAGTACTTC.

This chain connects TRBV27 to TRBJ1-1, with no clear D. V lost 3 bases and J lost 1, with 6 bases in between. Germline CDR1 MNHEY, CDR2 SMNVEV (reference sequence). This CDR3 has 13 residues. The CDR3 loop is CASSFYPNTEAFF. In nucleotides, the CDR3 is TGTGCCAGCAGTTTCTACCCGAACACTGAAGCTTTCTTT.

The chain is built from TRBV5-1 and TRBJ2-1; 7 nucleotides agree with TRBD2. The J segment lost 5 bases and the V segment lost 5 bases, leaving 10 bases of the junction unmatched. The CDR3 covers 15 residues. In germline, CDR1 is SGHRS, CDR2 YFSETQ. In DNA form, the CDR3 reads TGCGCCAGCAGACCCGGCGGTGGGGGGGACAATGAGCAGTTCTTC. This gives the protein CASRPGGGGDNEQFF.

The chain couples TRBV19 to TRBJ1-1; a weak D match, TRBD1 (5 bases). Germline lookup yields CDR1 LNHDA and CDR2 SQIVND (reference sequence). The V and J ends lost 4 bases and 3 bases respectively, with 15 bases between them. This CDR3 region has 15 residues. In DNA, the CDR3 is TGTGCCAGTAGTACCCGCACTGGGACTTACACTGAAGCTTTCTTT. Protein product: CASSTRTGTYTEAFF.

The chain joins TRBV5-1 to TRBJ1-5, with 7 positions matching TRBD1. After removal of 5 bases from V and 2 bases from J, the junction contained 7 bases not matched to a gene. Germline V lookup: CDR1 SGHRS, CDR2 YFSETQ. The CDR3 is made up of 15 amino acids. Written as DNA, the CDR3 is TGCGCCAGCAGACCCGGGACAGTCCGCAATCAGCCCCAGCATTTT. It yields the protein CASRPGTVRNQPQHF. The complete variable domain, with remaining parts taken from reference TRBV5-1 and TRBJ1-5, reads KAGVTQTPRYLIKTRGQQVTLSCSPISGHRSVSWYQQTPGQGLQFLFEYFSETQRNKGNFPGRFSGRQFSNSRSEMNVSTLELGDSALYLCASRPGTVRNQPQHFGDGTRLSIL.

V usage is TRBV29-1 and J usage is TRBJ1-1; D is unresolved. From germline, CDR1 is SQVTM and CDR2 ANQGSEA. Trimming stripped 3 bases from V and 1 base from J, with 6 bases between. CDR3 length: 12 amino acids. CDR3 DNA: TGCAGCGTTGACGCGCAGAACACTGAAGCTTTCTTT. This gives the protein CSVDAQNTEAFF. Full variable domain (remainder filled in from reference TRBV29-1 and TRBJ1-1): SAVISQKPSRDICQRGTSLTIQCQVDSQVTMMFWYRQQPGQSLTLIATANQGSEATYESGFVIDKFPISRPNLTFSTLTVSNMSPEDSSIYLCSVDAQNTEAFFGQGTRLTVV.

V gene TRBV7-2 combines with J gene TRBJ1-2; D is possibly TRBD1 (5 bases). V lost 5 bases, J lost 8 bases, and 18 bases lay in between. The CDR3 runs to 14 residues. The V gene's germline CDR1 is SGHTA and CDR2 FQGNSA. This CDR3 reads CASSPTGQSWGYTF. The CDR3 DNA is TGTGCCAGCAGCCCTACCGGACAATCATGGGGCTACACCTTC.

This clone was counted a few times. In DNA, the CDR3 is TGTGCCAGCAGCACCAGCGGGGGGGGCTTTGAGCAGTTCTTC. Translated, it gives CASSTSGGGFEQFF. V gene TRBV6-5 combines with J gene TRBJ2-1; 10 nucleotides align to TRBD2. The V segment lost 6 bases and the J segment 9 bases; nucleotides outside the gene matches: 8. Per germline, CDR1 MNHEY and CDR2 SVGAGI. This CDR3 has 14 residues.

The V call is TRBV5-5, the J call TRBJ2-3; TRBD1 matches 11 bases. J lost 4 bases, V lost 4 bases, and 11 bases had no gene match. The CDR3 spans 17 residues. Germline lookup yields CDR1 SGHKS and CDR2 YYEKEE (reference sequence). The CDR3 region is CASSRKTPGQGADTQYF. The CDR3 DNA reads TGTGCCAGCAGCCGGAAGACACCGGGACAGGGGGCAGATACGCAGTATTTT.

The CDR3 coding sequence is TGTGCCAGCAGCCCCCCCGAGGGGGGGATAGGCGGCTACACCTTC. Protein: CASSPPEGGIGGYTF. V is TRBV14 and J is TRBJ1-2, with D perhaps matching TRBD1 (6 bases). The CDR3 loop spans 15 amino acids. Deletions cut 4 bases from V and 8 bases from J, with 20 bases between. Germline V gene lookup returns CDR1 SGHDN and CDR2 FVKESK.

This chain joins TRBV27 and TRBJ1-1; the match to TRBD1 covers 8 bases. The CDR3 runs 17 residues. CDR1 and CDR2 (germline): MNHEY, SMNVEV (reference sequence). Trimming took 1 base from V and 5 from J; bases not matched to a gene: 12. The CDR3: CASSLWDRPVGGTEAFF. The CDR3 bases are TGTGCCAGCAGTTTATGGGACAGGCCAGTCGGGGGGACTGAAGCTTTCTTT.

The chain employs TRBV27 and TRBJ2-7; TRBD1 is a possible D gene (5 bases). Per the germline V gene, CDR1 is MNHEY and CDR2 is SMNVEV (reference sequence). This CDR3 is built from 15 residues. The germline V and J ends were trimmed by 2 bases and 2 bases, with 13 bases remaining between them. In DNA form, the CDR3 reads TGTGCCAGCAGTTTAAAGGGGATAAATGCCTACGAGCAGTACTTC. Translating it yields CASSLKGINAYEQYF.

V is TRBV12-3 or TRBV12-4 and J is TRBJ1-3, with a weak D call TRBD1 (6 bases). Trimming cost V 5 bases and J 8 bases, with 13 bases left between them. The CDR3 spans 13 residues. The CDR3 region is CASSLRGGHTIYF. In nucleotides, the CDR3 is TGTGCCAGCAGTCTCCGGGGGGGGCACACCATATATTTT.

The chain links TRBV19 to TRBJ1-5; D is perhaps TRBD1 (6 bases). The V end lost 6 bases, the J end lost 5 bases, and 14 bases lay between the germline ends. The V gene's germline CDR1 is LNHDA and CDR2 SQIVND (reference sequence). This CDR3 has 14 amino acids. The chain's CDR3 is CASSPTGRYQPQHF. DNA for the CDR3: TGTGCCAGTAGCCCGACAGGACGGTATCAGCCCCAGCATTTT.

V is TRBV2 and J is TRBJ1-2; perhaps TRBD1 as D (5 bases). Germline values: CDR1 SNHLY, CDR2 FYNNEI. This CDR3 has 14 amino acids. Deletions cut 7 bases from V and 3 bases from J, with 15 bases between. CDR3 sequence: CASTPAGGDYGYTF. CDR3 DNA sequence: TGTGCCAGCACACCCGCGGGGGGAGACTATGGCTACACCTTC.

The chain uses TRBV20-1 and TRBJ2-7, with a tentative D call TRBD1 (6 bases). This CDR3 has 14 amino acids. The V and J ends lost 3 bases and 5 bases respectively, with 17 bases between them. Germline CDR1 DFQATT, CDR2 SNEGSKA (reference sequence). Here the CDR3 reads CSASTTGHGNEQYF. The CDR3 DNA follows: TGCAGTGCTAGTACCACAGGGCATGGCAACGAGCAGTACTTC.